These 21 T cell receptor beta chains share one sample of origin, sequenced in a study of immune heterogeneity within non-small cell lung tumors. Template material comprised bulk tumor genomic DNA at 550 to 650 ng per sample. Several spatially distant biopsies were obtained per primary tumor intraoperatively. Curative surgical treatment was performed in patients who had newly diagnosed, untreated non-small cell lung cancer. TCR beta CDR3 regions came from multiplex PCR with 32 forward V and 13 reverse J primers. TCRdb used MiXCR to reprocess the multiplex PCR reads, holding one entry per CDR3 protein. Among about 4,300 distinct CDR3 sequences, under 25% were seen once, and the ten largest hold about 7.7%. The sample taken for sequencing was lung tumor tissue. These receptors all stem from an older man with non-small cell lung cancer.

This clonotype was counted a single time. A single base separates this from a much larger clone, so it may be a read error. The rearrangement joins TRBV19 to TRBJ1-1; D ambiguous. CDR1 is LNHDA, CDR2 SQIVND, per germline (reference sequence). The CDR3 extends over 15 amino acids. The CDR3 coding sequence is TGTGCCAGTAGTATAGAGCACAGCATGAACACTGAAGCTCTCTTT. Its translation: CASSIEHSMNTEALF.

The genes are TRBV20-1 and TRBJ2-7; 12 nucleotides agree with TRBD2. Trimming cost V 5 bases and J 12 bases; bases outside gene matches: 8. The CDR3 has 12 residues. CDR1 DFQATT and CDR2 SNEGSKA come from the germline V gene (reference sequence). CDR3: CSAAGLAGSMYF. Here the CDR3 DNA reads TGCAGTGCTGCCGGACTAGCGGGAAGCATGTACTTC.

Of note for this clonotype: A much larger clone is a single base away; this may be a read error. The gene calls are TRBV9 and TRBJ2-7; TRBD1 matches 7 bases. CDR1 SGDLS and CDR2 YYNGEE come from the germline V gene. J gave up 7 bases and V 0 bases, and 10 bases lay outside the gene matches. The CDR3 has 15 amino acids. The CDR3 coding sequence is TGTGCCAGCAGCGTAGGAGGGACAGTGGGGCGGGAGCAGTACTTC. Protein sequence: CASSVGGTVGREQYF.

This clonotype was seen only a few times. The chain has TRBV24-1 and TRBJ2-1; the match to TRBD2 covers 10 bases. The CDR3 has 15 amino acids. V shed 5 bases, J shed 5 bases, and the junction held 5 bases outside the gene matches. The V gene's germline CDR1 is KGHDR and CDR2 SFDVKD. The chain's CDR3 is CATSVRTSGNNEQFF. The CDR3 region has the DNA TGTGCCACCAGTGTCAGGACTAGCGGAAACAATGAGCAGTTCTTC.

Within the sample, this clonotype is medium-sized. The chain employs TRBV30 and TRBJ2-6; no clear D. The CDR3 has 14 residues. Germline loops: CDR1 GTSNPN, CDR2 SVGIG (reference sequence). V shed 7 bases and J shed 0 bases, with 10 bases lying between them. The CDR3 sequence is CASQAGSGANVLTF. For the CDR3, the DNA is TGTGCCTCCCAGGCTGGCTCTGGGGCCAACGTCCTGACTTTC.

This clonotype is categorized as medium-sized. The chain uses TRBV28 and TRBJ1-2, with 7 bases fitting TRBD1. Germline V gene sequence: CDR1 MDHEN, CDR2 SYDVKM. CDR3 length: 13 amino acids. Germline trimming cut 6 bases from V and 4 bases from J; bases unmatched to any gene: 5. CDR3 sequence (DNA): TGTGCCAGCAGACGTGGGACAGCCTATGGCTACACCTTC. This encodes CASRRGTAYGYTF.

In its sample, this clonotype ranks as medium-sized (0.01 to 0.1%). V usage is TRBV18 and J usage is TRBJ2-2, with D possibly being TRBD1 (5 bases). Trimming left V 6 bases short and J 3 bases short, with 17 bases between. This CDR3 has 16 residues. Germline V CDR1 and CDR2: KGHSH, LQKENI. This CDR3 reads CASSPWGGMDTGELFF. The CDR3 nucleotides are TGTGCCAGCTCCCCCTGGGGCGGTATGGACACCGGGGAGCTGTTTTTT.

This clonotype has more than one count but fewer than ten. Written as DNA, the CDR3 is TGTGCCAGCAGCTTAAGGGTCGGAGAAGCTTTCTTT. It specifies CASSLRVGEAFF. J is TRBJ1-1 and V is TRBV11-2; D is uncertain. The V gene lost 2 bases and the J gene lost 8 bases, with 9 bases spanning the gap. Germline V gene lookup returns CDR1 SGHAT and CDR2 FQNNGV. This CDR3 is built from 12 residues.

The chain employs TRBV7-9 and TRBJ2-3, with D uncertain. The V end was cut by 2 bases, the J end by 5 bases, with 5 bases between. Germline CDR1 and CDR2: SEHNR and FQNEAQ (reference sequence). The CDR3 contains 12 residues. CDR3 in amino acids: CASSLPGDTQYF. DNA for the CDR3: TGTGCCAGCAGCTTACCCGGAGATACGCAGTATTTT.

This clonotype was seen a few times. The chain uses TRBV12-3 or TRBV12-4 and TRBJ2-5; 10 bases match TRBD2. Trimming took 10 bases from V and 5 from J; bases not matched to a gene: 10. There are 14 residues in the CDR3. CDR3: CATPELAGLETQYF. The CDR3 DNA sequence: TGTGCCACTCCCGAACTAGCGGGACTTGAGACCCAGTACTTC.

In the case of this clonotype: A read error may be the cause here, since a much bigger clone is one base away. This chain uses TRBV28 with TRBJ2-7, with a weak D call TRBD1 (6 bases). CDR3 length: 15 amino acids. Germline values: CDR1 MDHEN, CDR2 SYDVKM. The CDR3 coding sequence is TGTGCCAGCAGTCCAACCGGGACAACGTTCGACGAGCAGTGCTTC. It specifies CASSPTGTTFDEQCF. The full variable domain, its missing parts supplied by reference TRBV28 and TRBJ2-7, is DVKVTQSSRYLVKRTGEKVFLECVQDMDHENMFWYRQDPGLGLRLIYFSYDVKMKEKGDIPEGYSVSREKKERFSLILESASTNQTSMYLCASSPTGTTFDEQCFGPGTRLTVT.

In this sample, this clonotype is medium-sized. This chain links TRBV18 with TRBJ1-1, with 8 bases lining up with TRBD1. The CDR3 is 13 residues long. With V trimmed by 8 bases and J by 3 bases, 5 bases remained unmatched. CDR1 is KGHSH, CDR2 LQKENI, per germline. Here the CDR3 DNA reads TGTGCCAGCCAGGACAGGGTGCACACTGAAGCTTTCTTT. Its protein product is CASQDRVHTEAFF.

By share, this clonotype ranks as medium-sized. The V call is TRBV6-2 or TRBV6-3, the J call TRBJ2-3, with 12 bases fitting TRBD2. With V trimmed by 0 bases and J by 5 bases, 6 bases remained unmatched. This CDR3 spans 17 amino acids. CDR1 is MNHEY and CDR2 is SVGEGT in the germline V gene. CDR3 DNA: TGTGCCAGCAGTTACTCGACTAGCGGGAGATGGGGAGATACGCAGTATTTT. Encoded protein: CASSYSTSGRWGDTQYF.

Comment on this clonotype: Being one base from a much bigger clone, this may be a read error. The chain employs TRBV2 and TRBJ1-2, with D possibly being TRBD1 (6 bases). The V gene lost 9 bases and the J gene lost 8 bases, with 19 bases spanning the gap. This CDR3 is 13 amino acids long. Germline CDR1 reads SNHLY; CDR2 reads FYNNEI. CDR3 residues: CARRWTEARGYTF. As DNA, the CDR3 is TGTGCCAGACGGTGGACAGAGGCCAGGGGCTACACCTTC.

The table lists this clonotype with a few counts. This sequence joins TRBV9 and TRBJ2-7; D is perhaps TRBD2 (5 bases). Germline V lookup: CDR1 SGDLS, CDR2 YYNGEE. V lost 0 bases and J 5 bases, leaving 15 bases between the germline ends. The CDR3 has 15 residues. CDR3 sequence: CASSVDPLLSDEQYF. Written as DNA, the CDR3 is TGTGCCAGCAGCGTAGATCCCCTCCTTAGCGACGAGCAGTACTTC.

A word on this clonotype: A much larger clone is a single base away; this may be a read error. This sequence joins TRBV20-1 and TRBJ1-2; 9 bases agree with TRBD1. CDR1 DFQATT and CDR2 SNEGSKA come from the germline V gene (reference sequence). The CDR3 length is 14 residues. The CDR3 DNA sequence: TGCAGTGCTAGTTGGGACAGGGAAAACTATGCCTACACCTTC. The encoded protein is CSASWDRENYAYTF.

This clonotype counts as medium-sized. This chain connects TRBV5-1 to TRBJ2-5; D is ambiguous. This CDR3 has 15 residues. In germline, CDR1 is SGHRS, CDR2 YFSETQ. V was pared by 0 bases and J by 5 bases, with 14 bases between. For the CDR3, the DNA is TGCGCCAGCAGCTTGGAGGACCCCCGTCAGGAGACCCAGTACTTC. This encodes CASSLEDPRQETQYF.

In its sample, this clonotype was seen a few times. The gene calls are TRBV7-2 and TRBJ2-1; D assignment may be TRBD1 or TRBD2 (5 bases each). Germline values: CDR1 SGHTA, CDR2 FQGNSA. The CDR3 has 17 amino acids. V lost 1 base to trimming and J lost 6 bases, with 19 bases between them. CDR3 in DNA: TGTGCCAGCAGCTTAGAGTCGGGGACCATTACTGGCAATGAGCAGTTCTTC. Protein sequence: CASSLESGTITGNEQFF.

Within the sample, this clonotype is medium-sized. V usage is TRBV10-3 and J usage is TRBJ1-5; the D gene is possibly TRBD1 (5 bases). V was shortened by 3 bases and J by 2 bases, with 8 bases between the two germline ends. Germline V gives CDR1 ENHRY, CDR2 SYGVKD. The CDR3 runs 14 residues. The CDR3 reads CAISDGARNQPQHF. The CDR3 region has the DNA TGTGCCATCAGTGATGGGGCTCGCAATCAGCCCCAGCATTTT.

This clonotype is medium-sized in the sample. The chain joins TRBV30 to TRBJ2-2, with D maybe TRBD2 (6 bases). The CDR3 has 14 amino acids. The ends were cut back, 3 bases at V and 0 bases at J, with 8 bases in the middle. Per germline, CDR1 GTSNPN and CDR2 SVGIG (reference sequence). CDR3 amino acids: CAWRLATNTGELFF. The CDR3 DNA follows: TGTGCCTGGAGGCTAGCGACGAACACCGGGGAGCTGTTTTTT. Supplemented by reference TRBV30 and TRBJ2-2, the full variable domain reads SQTIHQWPATLVQPVGSPLSLECTVEGTSNPNLYWYRQAAGRGLQLLFYSVGIGQISSEVPQNLSASRPQDRQFILSSKKLLLSDSGFYLCAWRLATNTGELFFGEGSRLTVL.

The table lists this clonotype with a few counts. V usage is TRBV6-1 and J usage is TRBJ2-3; no definite D call. The germline V gene encodes CDR1 MNHNS and CDR2 SASEGT. There are 14 residues in the CDR3. The germline V and J ends were trimmed by 6 bases and 0 bases, with 10 bases remaining between them. The CDR3 loop reads CASSLQVSTDTQYF. Here the CDR3 DNA reads TGTGCCAGCAGCCTCCAGGTTAGCACAGATACGCAGTATTTT.